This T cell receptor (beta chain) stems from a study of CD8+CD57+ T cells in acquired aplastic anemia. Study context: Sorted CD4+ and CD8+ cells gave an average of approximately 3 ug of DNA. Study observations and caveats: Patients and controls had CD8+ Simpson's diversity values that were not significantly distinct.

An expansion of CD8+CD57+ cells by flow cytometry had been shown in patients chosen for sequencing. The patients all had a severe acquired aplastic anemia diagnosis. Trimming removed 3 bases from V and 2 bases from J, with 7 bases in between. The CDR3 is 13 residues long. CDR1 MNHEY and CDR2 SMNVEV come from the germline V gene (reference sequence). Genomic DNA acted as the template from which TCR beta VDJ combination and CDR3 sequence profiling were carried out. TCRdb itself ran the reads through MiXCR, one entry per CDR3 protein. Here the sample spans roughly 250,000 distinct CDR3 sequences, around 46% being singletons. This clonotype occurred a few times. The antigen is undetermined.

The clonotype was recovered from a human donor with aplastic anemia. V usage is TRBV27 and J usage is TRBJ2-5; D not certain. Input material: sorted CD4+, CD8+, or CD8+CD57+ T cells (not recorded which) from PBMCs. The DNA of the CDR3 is TGTGCCAGCAGTTTTAGGCCTCAAGAGACCCAGTACTTC. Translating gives CASSFRPQETQYF.